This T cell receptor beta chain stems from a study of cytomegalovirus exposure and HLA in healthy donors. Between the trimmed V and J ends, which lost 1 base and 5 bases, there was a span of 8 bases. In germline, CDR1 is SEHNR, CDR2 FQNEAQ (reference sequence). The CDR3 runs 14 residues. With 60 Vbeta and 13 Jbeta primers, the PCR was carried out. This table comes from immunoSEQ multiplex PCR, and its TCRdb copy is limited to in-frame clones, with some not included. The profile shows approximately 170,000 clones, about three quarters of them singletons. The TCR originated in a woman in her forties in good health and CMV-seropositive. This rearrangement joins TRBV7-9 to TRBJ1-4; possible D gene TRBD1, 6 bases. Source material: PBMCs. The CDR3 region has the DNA TGTGCCAGCAGCTTAGAAGGGGGAAATGAAAAACTGTTTTTT. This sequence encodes CASSLEGGNEKLFF.